This T cell receptor beta chain was captured by sequencing in a study of intratumoral heterogeneity in liver cancer. Study results and caveats: Reportedly, regional differences in tumor-infiltrating lymphocyte burden estimated from RNA-seq held up under TCR sequencing. In each patient, region a exceeded region b in unique T-cell expansions.

Here immunoSEQ multiplex PCR was the method, and the copy in TCRdb shows in-frame clones only, minus some. The sample has around 6,400 clones, under 60% seen once. The CDR3 runs to 15 residues. Per germline, CDR1 SGHDN and CDR2 FVKESK. V gave up 4 bases and J gave up 2 bases, with 12 bases separating them. For this clone: Its antigen is not identified.

Each tumour sample represents a distinct, spatially separated region of the hepatocellular carcinoma nodule. Early-stage hepatocellular carcinoma patients were treatment-naïve prior to resection. Sampled areas showed no macroscopic evidence of necrosis or hemorrhage. The sequenced sample was tumor tissue, obtained before any cancer treatment. This TCR derives from a man between 65 and 85 years old with hepatocellular carcinoma. The rearrangement uses TRBV14 and TRBJ1-3; D call uncertain. DNA for the CDR3: TGTGCCAGCAGCCGAGGACGTTTGACTGGAAACACCATATATTTT. This gives the protein CASSRGRLTGNTIYF.